This TCR beta chain was sequenced in a study of early T cells in non-severe SARS-CoV-2 infection. About the study: The sequenced material was bulk RNA from unsorted whole blood, and its chains were unpaired. Study observations and caveats: VDJdb matching skewed toward anti-spike CD8 responses, missing private and CD4 specificities.

Attached unique molecular identifiers marked individual cDNA molecules. One entry per CDR3 protein, called by TCRdb with MiXCR from the 5' RACE reads. The sample records about 70,000 distinct CDR3 sequences, around 12% being singletons. This clonotype occurred many times. Antigen specificity is unknown. This receptor was obtained from an adult who was a healthcare worker with PCR-confirmed SARS-CoV-2 infection or an uninfected control (not recorded which). The specimen sequenced was whole blood.

The CDR3 DNA is TGTGCCAGCAACAAACCGACAGCCAACTCTGGAAACACCATATATTTT. Encoded protein: CASNKPTANSGNTIYF. The J gene is TRBJ1-3, the V gene TRBV12-3 or TRBV12-4; maybe TRBD1 (5 bases). With 7 bases removed from V and 0 bases from J, the gap between germline ends came to 16 bases. This CDR3 spans 16 amino acids.